Below are 6 T cell receptor beta chains sequenced from a single sample in a study of T cell responses to AZD1222 COVID-19 vaccine. The repertoire was sequenced with immunoSEQ multiplex PCR; TCRdb's copy has only in-frame clones and lacks some. The table includes around 150,000 clones, over 85% detected once. This material consisted of peripheral blood, taken 28 days after the second AZD1222 dose. The receptors stem from an adult who received the AZD1222 COVID-19 vaccine.

The gene calls are TRBV25-1 and TRBJ1-3, with unresolved D. Germline lookup yields CDR1 MGHDK and CDR2 SYGVNS. V lost 4 bases and J lost 2, with 6 bases in between. This CDR3 contains 13 residues. This CDR3 is CASSAPAGNTIYF. In DNA, the CDR3 is TGTGCCAGCAGTGCCCCGGCTGGAAACACCATATATTTT.

This sequence joins TRBV5-1 and TRBJ2-1; a weak D match, TRBD2 (6 bases). The CDR3 has 15 amino acids. Germline V lookup: CDR1 SGHRS, CDR2 YFSETQ. The V end lost 3 bases, the J end lost 0 bases, and 10 bases lay between the germline ends. CDR3 DNA: TGCGCCAGCAGCTCGCAGGGAGGCTCCTACAATGAGCAGTTCTTC. This translates into CASSSQGGSYNEQFF.

This sequence joins TRBV30 and TRBJ2-5; D perhaps matches TRBD1 (6 bases). The germline gives CDR1 GTSNPN, CDR2 SVGIG (reference sequence). Trimming removed 0 bases from V and 3 bases from J, with 20 bases in between. The CDR3 length is 17 residues. The CDR3 DNA reads TGTGCCTGGAGTGTGGGGATCTATAGGCCAGGGGAAGAGACCCAGTACTTC. Translation: CAWSVGIYRPGEETQYF. Drawing the rest from reference TRBV30 and TRBJ2-5, the complete variable domain is SQTIHQWPATLVQPVGSPLSLECTVEGTSNPNLYWYRQAAGRGLQLLFYSVGIGQISSEVPQNLSASRPQDRQFILSSKKLLLSDSGFYLCAWSVGIYRPGEETQYFGPGTRLLVL.

The chain uses TRBV4-2 and TRBJ1-4; D remains ambiguous. Trimming took 1 base from V and 6 from J, leaving 9 bases between them. Germline lookup yields CDR1 LGHNA and CDR2 YNFKEQ. The CDR3 loop spans 14 amino acids. Here the CDR3 DNA reads TGTGCCAGCAGCCAAGTAGGTACGGATGAAAAACTGTTTTTT. Protein: CASSQVGTDEKLFF.

The rearrangement uses TRBV5-1 and TRBJ1-2; D is undetermined. Germline V lookup: CDR1 SGHRS, CDR2 YFSETQ. With 4 bases removed from V and 3 bases from J, the gap between germline ends came to 13 bases. The length of the CDR3 is 14 residues. The chain's CDR3 is CASSPRLGDYGYTF. CDR3 sequence (DNA): TGCGCCAGCAGCCCTCGGCTCGGGGACTATGGCTACACCTTC.

The chain uses TRBV30 and TRBJ2-7; TRBD1 might be the D (6 bases). V lost 2 bases to trimming and J lost 1 base, with 15 bases between them. The CDR3 spans 15 residues. Germline CDR1 GTSNPN, CDR2 SVGIG (reference sequence). The CDR3 region has the DNA TGTGCCTGGAGTCTCTCATCCGGGACATCCTACGAGCAGTACTTC. As protein: CAWSLSSGTSYEQYF.